This record concerns one TCR beta chain sequence. As yet, its antigen is unknown. The record originates from a study of blood T cells in healthy people across ages. General study points: Naive CD4+ cell counts and diversity both ran higher in long-lived than in aged donors.

This CDR3 comprises 12 residues. Trimming pared 5 bases from V and 2 bases from J, leaving 9 bases between. Germline CDR1 is GTSNPN and CDR2 is SVGIG (reference sequence). Through a sample-barcoded 5' primer and a J-beta primer mix, a second PCR was run for about 6 to 11 cycles. TCRdb passed the 5' RACE reads through MiXCR, listing each CDR3 protein once. The data contain some 900,000 distinct CDR3 sequences, around 48% of them seen just once; the ten biggest clones take up 13%. Sequenced material: blood. The rearrangement joins TRBV30 to TRBJ1-2; D not certain. The sequence derives from a young man in good health. CDR3 nucleotides: TGTGCCTGGGATCGCTCAAACTATGGCTACACCTTC. This sequence encodes CAWDRSNYGYTF.